One sample yielded the 24 T cell receptor beta chains listed below, sequenced in a study of shared clonotypes between healthy human individuals. Positively selected for CCR7, the CD45RO-negative cells used as naive CD8 cells excluded terminally differentiated effector memory CD45RA+ cells. Assay used: immunoSEQ multiplex PCR; TCRdb lists only in-frame clones, some missing. The sample includes almost 700,000 clones, 92% of them seen just once. What was sequenced was naive CD8+ T cells sorted from blood. All receptors derive from a man aged 25 to 40 in good health.

The genes are TRBV9 and TRBJ2-1, with D unresolved. This CDR3 has 12 residues. V was pared by 2 bases and J by 6 bases, with 6 bases between. Germline CDR1 reads SGDLS; CDR2 reads YYNGEE. The CDR3: CASSVRSNEQFF. The CDR3 DNA sequence: TGTGCCAGCAGCGTCAGAAGCAATGAGCAGTTCTTC.

The chain couples TRBV5-8 to TRBJ2-5, with 8 nucleotides matching TRBD2. Trimming cost V 2 bases and J 2 bases; bases outside gene matches: 5. Germline CDR1 SGHTS, CDR2 YDEGEE. The CDR3 runs to 15 residues. CDR3 DNA: TGTGCCAGCAGCTTAGGACTAGCTGATCAAGAGACCCAGTACTTC. This translates into CASSLGLADQETQYF.

The chain has TRBV19 and TRBJ1-1; 11 nucleotides match TRBD1. This CDR3 contains 18 residues. The germline V gene encodes CDR1 LNHDA and CDR2 SQIVND (reference sequence). The junction had 12 bases not matched to a gene; V was cut back by 3 bases and J by 3 bases. CDR3 sequence: CASSIVLDRGLRDTEAFF. The CDR3 region has the DNA TGTGCCAGTAGTATCGTCTTGGACAGGGGGCTCAGGGACACTGAAGCTTTCTTT.

The J gene is TRBJ2-7, the V gene TRBV7-8; D not resolved. This CDR3 comprises 15 residues. V dropped 2 bases and J dropped 0 bases, with 11 bases sitting between them. Germline assignment: CDR1 SGHVS and CDR2 FQNEAQ. The chain's CDR3 is CASSLIGRTSYEQYF. The CDR3 DNA reads TGTGCCAGCAGCTTAATCGGCAGGACCTCCTACGAGCAGTACTTC.

V and J are TRBV13 and TRBJ2-2; possible D gene TRBD1, 5 bases. Trimming shortened V by 5 bases and J by 5 bases, and 12 bases separated the two germline ends. The V gene's germline CDR1 is PRHDT and CDR2 FYEKMQ (reference sequence). This CDR3 contains 14 residues. CDR3 sequence reads: CASSTLGQTGELFF. The CDR3 coding sequence is TGTGCCAGCAGCACATTAGGACAAACCGGGGAGCTGTTTTTT.

V gene TRBV29-1 combines with J gene TRBJ2-5; 8 bases fit TRBD1. V was clipped by 1 base and J by 0 bases; unmatched bases: 16. Germline CDR1 and CDR2: SQVTM and ANQGSEA. CDR3 length: 19 residues. This chain's CDR3 is CSVEGGADRDRPYQETQYF. CDR3 DNA: TGCAGCGTTGAAGGCGGGGCCGATAGGGACAGGCCGTACCAAGAGACCCAGTACTTC. The complete variable domain, with remaining parts taken from reference TRBV29-1 and TRBJ2-5, reads SAVISQKPSRDICQRGTSLTIQCQVDSQVTMMFWYRQQPGQSLTLIATANQGSEATYESGFVIDKFPISRPNLTFSTLTVSNMSPEDSSIYLCSVEGGADRDRPYQETQYFGPGTRLLVL.

Concerning this clone itself: This sample includes further DNA sequences coding for the same CDR3. V and J are TRBV4-1 and TRBJ2-7; 9 positions match TRBD1. The germline CDR1 and CDR2 sequences are MGHRA and YSYEKL. The CDR3 has 14 residues. The V and J ends lost 1 base and 3 bases, in that order; junction bases with no gene match: 1. Here the CDR3 reads CASSQGQGVYEQYF. The CDR3 DNA sequence: TGCGCCAGCAGCCAAGGACAGGGGGTCTACGAGCAGTACTTC.

The V gene is TRBV12-5, the J gene TRBJ1-1, with 7 nucleotides matching TRBD1. This CDR3 spans 16 amino acids. Germline lookup yields CDR1 LGHNT and CDR2 FRNRAP. J gave up 2 bases and V 2 bases, and 8 bases lay outside the gene matches. For the CDR3, the DNA is TGTGCTAGTGGTTTGTGGTCAGGGGGTGGAAACACTGAAGCTTTCTTT. Amino acids: CASGLWSGGGNTEAFF.

The chain recombines TRBV4-2 with TRBJ2-7, with TRBD1 matching over 11 bases. V trimming: 2 bases; J trimming: 3 bases; junction bases outside the gene matches: 6. CDR3 length equals 16 residues. Germline V gives CDR1 LGHNA, CDR2 YNFKEQ. DNA of the CDR3: TGTGCCAGCAGCCAAAATACCGGGACAGGGGGCTACGAGCAGTACTTC. It encodes CASSQNTGTGGYEQYF.

This chain links TRBV15 with TRBJ2-1, with a weak D call TRBD1 (5 bases). Looked up from germline, CDR1 is LNHNV and CDR2 is YYDKDF (reference sequence). The length of the CDR3 is 16 residues. V was trimmed by 0 bases and J by 2 bases, leaving 11 bases between them. CDR3 nucleotides: TGTGCCACCAGCAGAGATGCCCAGGGTACCTACAATGAGCAGTTCTTC. Its protein product is CATSRDAQGTYNEQFF.

The V gene is TRBV5-1, the J gene TRBJ2-7, with D perhaps TRBD2 (6 bases). V shed 4 bases and J shed 4 bases, with 15 bases lying between them. Looked up from germline, CDR1 is SGHRS and CDR2 is YFSETQ. The CDR3 is 14 amino acids. CDR3 nucleotides: TGCGCCAGCAGCGCGTACCCGGGAGAATACGAGCAGTACTTC. Translation gives CASSAYPGEYEQYF.

V is TRBV7-9 and J is TRBJ2-1; 8 bases align to TRBD2. Germline lookup yields CDR1 SEHNR and CDR2 FQNEAQ (reference sequence). This CDR3 is 16 amino acids long. V gave up 5 bases and J gave up 7 bases; unmatched junction bases: 13. The CDR3 spells CASSRAATSVVNEQFF. CDR3 bases: TGTGCCAGCAGCCGGGCGGCGACTAGCGTAGTAAATGAGCAGTTCTTC.

The chain carries TRBV27 and TRBJ2-7, with D uncertain. This CDR3 contains 14 residues. Germline V gives CDR1 MNHEY, CDR2 SMNVEV (reference sequence). Between the trimmed V and J ends, which lost 3 bases and 0 bases, there was a span of 9 bases. CDR3 region: CASSFYAGSYEQYF. CDR3 DNA: TGTGCCAGCAGTTTTTATGCAGGCTCCTACGAGCAGTACTTC.

V is TRBV15 and J is TRBJ2-3, with D possibly matching TRBD2 (5 bases). The length of the CDR3 is 13 residues. CDR1 is LNHNV, CDR2 YYDKDF, per germline (reference sequence). The germline V and J ends were trimmed by 2 bases and 4 bases, with 7 bases remaining between them. CDR3 sequence reads: CATSRPGADTQYF. The CDR3 DNA reads TGTGCCACCAGCAGACCCGGGGCAGATACGCAGTATTTT. The variable domain in full, with the rest retrieved from reference TRBV15 and TRBJ2-3, is DAMVIQNPRYQVTQFGKPVTLSCSQTLNHNVMYWYQQKSSQAPKLLFHYYDKDFNNEADTPDNFQSRRPNTSFCFLDIRSPGLGDTAMYLCATSRPGADTQYFGPGTRLTVL.

V and J are TRBV5-4 and TRBJ2-7; D is undetermined. The germline V gene has CDR1 SGHNT and CDR2 YYREEE (reference sequence). CDR3 length: 15 residues. V was cut by 4 bases and J by 4 bases, with 18 bases left in between. The CDR3 is CASSLGVEGVYEQYF. The DNA of the CDR3 is TGTGCCAGCAGCCTAGGAGTGGAAGGAGTTTACGAGCAGTACTTC.

The chain employs TRBV7-9 and TRBJ2-1; 7 bases align to TRBD2. Trimming removed 1 base from V and 0 bases from J; junction bases left unmatched: 6. CDR1 is SEHNR and CDR2 is FQNEAQ in the germline V gene (reference sequence). This CDR3 spans 17 amino acids. CDR3 in amino acids: CASSLGGSASSYNEQFF. The CDR3 bases are TGTGCCAGCAGCTTAGGCGGGAGTGCTAGCTCCTACAATGAGCAGTTCTTC.

Remarks on this clone: The DNA is left out, because the CDR3 cannot be placed on it with certainty; the CDR3 is given as TCRdb lists it. This sequence joins TRBV5-5 and TRBJ2-7; the tabulated D call, TRBD1, remains unverified against the DNA. Looked up from germline, CDR1 is SGHKS and CDR2 is YYEKEE (reference sequence). Both ends counted, the CDR3 spans 13 residues. The CDR3 is CASSVAGGTANYF.

Turning to this clone: A far larger clone differs by one base, so this is likely a read error. The rearrangement joins TRBV13 to TRBJ2-7; 11 bases fit TRBD1. CDR1 is PRHDT and CDR2 is FYEKMQ in the germline V gene (reference sequence). Unmatched junction bases numbered 3, after V lost 5 bases and J lost 3 bases. This CDR3 comprises 14 residues. Written as DNA, the CDR3 is TGTGCCAGCAGCGCCGGGACAGGGGGCTACGAGCAGTACTTC. It yields the protein CASSAGTGGYEQYF.

This chain uses TRBV5-5 with TRBJ1-5; no reliable D call. The V gene lost 1 base and the J gene lost 1 base, with 9 bases spanning the gap. Germline CDR1 reads SGHKS; CDR2 reads YYEKEE (reference sequence). The CDR3 spans 15 residues. The CDR3 protein is CASSLIGRSNQPQHF. The CDR3 coding sequence is TGTGCCAGCAGCTTGATTGGCAGGAGCAATCAGCCCCAGCATTTT. The entire variable domain, with the rest obtained from reference TRBV5-5 and TRBJ1-5, is as follows: DAGVTQSPTHLIKTRGQQVTLRCSPISGHKSVSWYQQVLGQGPQFIFQYYEKEERGRGNFPDRFSARQFPNYSSELNVNALLLGDSALYLCASSLIGRSNQPQHFGDGTRLSIL.

CDR3 DNA sequence: TGTGCCAGCAGGGGACTAAACGGCTACGAGCAGTACTTC. Protein product: CASRGLNGYEQYF. This chain connects TRBV27 to TRBJ2-7; 7 bases are shared with TRBD2. The V and J ends lost 6 bases and 3 bases, in that order; junction bases with no gene match: 5. Germline V gives CDR1 MNHEY, CDR2 SMNVEV (reference sequence). The CDR3 runs 13 residues.

V gene TRBV5-6 combines with J gene TRBJ2-5; no reliable D call. The V end lost 1 base, the J end lost 5 bases, and 6 bases lay between the germline ends. CDR3 length: 12 amino acids. Germline CDR1 is SGHDT and CDR2 is YYEEEE. CDR3 in DNA: TGTGCCAGCAGCTTGTCTGCTGAGACCCAGTACTTC. It specifies CASSLSAETQYF.

The genes are TRBV6-5 and TRBJ2-1; no definite D call. Trimming left V 3 bases short and J 3 bases short, with 9 bases between. The CDR3 covers 14 residues. Germline CDR1 MNHEY, CDR2 SVGAGI. The CDR3 DNA reads as TGTGCCAGCAGTTATACTTCCGACTACAATGAGCAGTTCTTC. This encodes CASSYTSDYNEQFF.

This chain joins TRBV27 and TRBJ2-7; D call uncertain. V lost 3 bases and J 0 bases, leaving 12 bases between the germline ends. Germline values: CDR1 MNHEY, CDR2 SMNVEV (reference sequence). This CDR3 region has 15 residues. The CDR3 DNA sequence: TGTGCCAGCAGTTTTCAAGGTCTTGCCTCCTACGAGCAGTACTTC. Translating gives CASSFQGLASYEQYF.

This chain connects TRBV27 to TRBJ2-7, with 8 nucleotides matching TRBD2. CDR3 length equals 11 residues. V lost 8 bases to trimming and J lost 6 bases; unmatched junction nucleotides: 3. CDR1 is MNHEY and CDR2 is SMNVEV in the germline V gene (reference sequence). CDR3 coding DNA: TGTGCCAGCCAGCGGGGGTTCGAGCAGTACTTC. This sequence encodes CASQRGFEQYF.